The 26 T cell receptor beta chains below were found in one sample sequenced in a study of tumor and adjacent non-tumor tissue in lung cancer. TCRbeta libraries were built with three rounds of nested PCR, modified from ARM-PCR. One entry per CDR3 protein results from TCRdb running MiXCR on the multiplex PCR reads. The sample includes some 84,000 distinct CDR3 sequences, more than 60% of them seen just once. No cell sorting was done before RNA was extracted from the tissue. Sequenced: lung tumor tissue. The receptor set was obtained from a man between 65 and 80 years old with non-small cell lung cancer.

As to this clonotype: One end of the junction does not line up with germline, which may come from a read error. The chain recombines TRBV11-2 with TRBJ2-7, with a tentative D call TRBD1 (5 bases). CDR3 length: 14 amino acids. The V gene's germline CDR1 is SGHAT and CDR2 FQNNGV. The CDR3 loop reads CTSSLSDRNYEQYF. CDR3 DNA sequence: TGTACCAGCAGCTTGAGTGACAGAAACTACGAGCAGTACTTC.

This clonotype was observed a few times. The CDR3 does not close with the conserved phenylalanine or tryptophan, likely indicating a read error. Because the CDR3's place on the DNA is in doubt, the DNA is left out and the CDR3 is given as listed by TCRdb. CDR3 protein: CASSITGFGVYEQYL. This chain connects TRBV11-2 to TRBJ2-7; TRBD1 is the table's D call, not checked against the DNA. Germline CDR1 and CDR2: SGHAT and FQNNGV. The CDR3 length equals 15 residues, ends included.

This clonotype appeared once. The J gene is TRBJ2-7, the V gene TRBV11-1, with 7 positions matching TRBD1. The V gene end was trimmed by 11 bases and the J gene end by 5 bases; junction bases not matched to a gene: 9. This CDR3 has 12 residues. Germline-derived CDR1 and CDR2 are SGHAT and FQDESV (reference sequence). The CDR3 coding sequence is TGTGCCGGCCTCGGGACAGCTCACGAGCAGTACTTC. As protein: CAGLGTAHEQYF.

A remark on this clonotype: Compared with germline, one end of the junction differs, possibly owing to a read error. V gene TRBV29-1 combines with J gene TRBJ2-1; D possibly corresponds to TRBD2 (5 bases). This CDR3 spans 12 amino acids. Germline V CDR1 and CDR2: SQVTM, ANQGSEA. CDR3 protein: CSAPGLNNEQSF. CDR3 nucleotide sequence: TGCAGCGCGCCTGGACTGAACAATGAGCAGTCCTTC.

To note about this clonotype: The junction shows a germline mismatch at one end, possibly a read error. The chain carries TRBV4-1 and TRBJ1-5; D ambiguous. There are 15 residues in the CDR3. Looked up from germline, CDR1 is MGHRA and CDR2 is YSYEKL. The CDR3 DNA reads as TGCGCCAGGAGCCAAGATAACGCAGAGGGAAGGCCCCAGCATTTT. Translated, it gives CARSQDNAEGRPQHF.

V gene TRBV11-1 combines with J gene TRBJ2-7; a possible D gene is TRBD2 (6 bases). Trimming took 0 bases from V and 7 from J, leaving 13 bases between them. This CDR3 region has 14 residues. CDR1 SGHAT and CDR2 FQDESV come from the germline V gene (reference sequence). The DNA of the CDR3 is TGTGCCAGCAGCTTAGCGGTCCATCGGGGGGAGCAGTACTTC. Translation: CASSLAVHRGEQYF.

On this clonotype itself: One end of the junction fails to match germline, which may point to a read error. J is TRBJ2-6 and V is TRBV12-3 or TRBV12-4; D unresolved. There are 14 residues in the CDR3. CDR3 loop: CASSLPSGANVLTF. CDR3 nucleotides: TGTGCCAGCAGTCTCCCCTCTGGAGCCAACGTCCTGACTTTC.

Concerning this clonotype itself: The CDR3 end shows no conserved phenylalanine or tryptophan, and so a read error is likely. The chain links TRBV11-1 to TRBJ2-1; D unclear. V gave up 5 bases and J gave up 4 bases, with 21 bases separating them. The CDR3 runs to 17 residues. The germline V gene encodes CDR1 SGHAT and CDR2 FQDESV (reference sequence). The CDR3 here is CASSREASGGVYNEQFS. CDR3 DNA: TGTGCCAGCAGCCGAGAGGCTAGTGGTGGGGTATACAATGAGCAGTTCTCC.

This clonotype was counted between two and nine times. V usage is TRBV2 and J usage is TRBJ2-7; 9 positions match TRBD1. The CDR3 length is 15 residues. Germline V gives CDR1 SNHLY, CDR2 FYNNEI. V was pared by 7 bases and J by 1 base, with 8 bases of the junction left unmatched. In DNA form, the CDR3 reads TGTGCCAGCATACTCGGACAGGGGTCGTCCTACGAGCAGTACTTC. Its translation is CASILGQGSSYEQYF.

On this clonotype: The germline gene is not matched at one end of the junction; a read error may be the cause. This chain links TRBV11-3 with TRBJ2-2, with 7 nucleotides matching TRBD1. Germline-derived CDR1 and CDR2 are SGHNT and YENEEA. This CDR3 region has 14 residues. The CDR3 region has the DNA TGTGCCAACAGCCAACAGGGGAACACCGGGGAGCTGTTGTTT. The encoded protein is CANSQQGNTGELLF.

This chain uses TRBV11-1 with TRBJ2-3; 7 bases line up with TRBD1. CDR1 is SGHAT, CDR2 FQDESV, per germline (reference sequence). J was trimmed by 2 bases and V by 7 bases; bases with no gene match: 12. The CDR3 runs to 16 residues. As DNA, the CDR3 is TGTGCCAGCAATCCGGGACAGACAAAATACACAGATACGCAGTATTTT. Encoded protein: CASNPGQTKYTDTQYF.

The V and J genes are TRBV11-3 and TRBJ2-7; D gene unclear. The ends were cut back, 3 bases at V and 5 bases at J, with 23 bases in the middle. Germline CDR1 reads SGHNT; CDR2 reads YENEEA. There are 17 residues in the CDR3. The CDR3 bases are TGTGCCAGCAGCTTCTTGGGCTTTAGCTTTGAAGGGAACGAGCAGTACTTC. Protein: CASSFLGFSFEGNEQYF. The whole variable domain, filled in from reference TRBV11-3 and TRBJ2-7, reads EAGVVQSPRYKIIEKKQPVAFWCNPISGHNTLYWYLQNLGQGPELLIRYENEEAVDDSQLPKDRFSAERLKGVDSTLKIQPAELGDSAVYLCASSFLGFSFEGNEQYFGPGTRLTVT.

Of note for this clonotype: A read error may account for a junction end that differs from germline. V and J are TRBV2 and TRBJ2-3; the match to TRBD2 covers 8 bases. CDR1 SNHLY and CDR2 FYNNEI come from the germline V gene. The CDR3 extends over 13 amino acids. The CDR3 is CARGTRVTVTQYF. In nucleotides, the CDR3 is TGTGCCAGAGGGACTAGGGTGACAGTTACGCAGTATTTT.

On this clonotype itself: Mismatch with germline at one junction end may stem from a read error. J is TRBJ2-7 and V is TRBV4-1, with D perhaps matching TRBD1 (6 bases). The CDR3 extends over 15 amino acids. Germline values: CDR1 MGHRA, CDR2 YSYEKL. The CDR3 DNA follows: TGCGCCGCCAGCCAAGATAGGGGGTACCCCTATGAGCAGTACTTC. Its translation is CAASQDRGYPYEQYF.

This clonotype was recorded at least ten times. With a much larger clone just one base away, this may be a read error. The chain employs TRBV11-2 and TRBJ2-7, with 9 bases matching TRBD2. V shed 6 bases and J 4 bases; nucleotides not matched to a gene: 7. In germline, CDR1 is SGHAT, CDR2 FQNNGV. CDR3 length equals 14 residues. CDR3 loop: CASRPSGEAYEQYF. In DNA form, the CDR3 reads TGTGCCAGCAGACCTAGCGGGGAGGCGTACGAGCAGTACTTC.

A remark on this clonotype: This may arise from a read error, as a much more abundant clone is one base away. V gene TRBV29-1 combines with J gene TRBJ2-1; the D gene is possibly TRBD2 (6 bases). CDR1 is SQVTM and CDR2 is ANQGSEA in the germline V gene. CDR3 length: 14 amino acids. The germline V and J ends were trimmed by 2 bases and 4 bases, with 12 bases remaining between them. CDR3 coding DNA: TGCAGCGTTGAACGACGGAGGGCGTACAATGAGCAGTTCTTC. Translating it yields CSVERRRAYNEQFF.

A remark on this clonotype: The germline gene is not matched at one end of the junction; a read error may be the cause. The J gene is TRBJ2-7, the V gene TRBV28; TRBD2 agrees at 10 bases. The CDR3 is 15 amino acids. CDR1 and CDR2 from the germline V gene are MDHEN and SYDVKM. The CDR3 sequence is CASRYSGGSSCEQYF. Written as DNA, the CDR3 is TGTGCCAGCAGGTATAGCGGGGGGAGCTCCTGCGAGCAGTACTTC.

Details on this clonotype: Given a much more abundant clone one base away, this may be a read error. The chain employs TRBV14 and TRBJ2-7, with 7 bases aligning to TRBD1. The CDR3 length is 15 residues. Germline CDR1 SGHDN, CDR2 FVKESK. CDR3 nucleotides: TGTGCCAACAGCCGAACCGGGACAGCGCTTGACGAGCAGTACTTC. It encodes CANSRTGTALDEQYF.

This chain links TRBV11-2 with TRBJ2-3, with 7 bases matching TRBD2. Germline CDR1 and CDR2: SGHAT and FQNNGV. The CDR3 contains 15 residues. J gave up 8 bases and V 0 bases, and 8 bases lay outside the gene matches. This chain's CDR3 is CASSLDRNSGVTQYF. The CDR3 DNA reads TGTGCCAGCAGCTTAGACCGGAACAGCGGGGTTACGCAGTATTTT.

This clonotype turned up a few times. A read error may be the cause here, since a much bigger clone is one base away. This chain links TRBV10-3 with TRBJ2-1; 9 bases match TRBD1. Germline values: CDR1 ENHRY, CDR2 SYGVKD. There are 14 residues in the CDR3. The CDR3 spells CVISGGTGFNEQFF. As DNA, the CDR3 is TGTGTCATCAGTGGCGGGACAGGGTTCAATGAGCAGTTCTTC.

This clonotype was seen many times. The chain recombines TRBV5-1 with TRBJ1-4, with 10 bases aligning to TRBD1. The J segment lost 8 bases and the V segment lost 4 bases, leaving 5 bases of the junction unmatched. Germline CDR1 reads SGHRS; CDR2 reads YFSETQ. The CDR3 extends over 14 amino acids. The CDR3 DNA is TGCGCCAGCAGCCCGGGGACAGGGGACGAAAAACTGTTTTTT. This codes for CASSPGTGDEKLFF.

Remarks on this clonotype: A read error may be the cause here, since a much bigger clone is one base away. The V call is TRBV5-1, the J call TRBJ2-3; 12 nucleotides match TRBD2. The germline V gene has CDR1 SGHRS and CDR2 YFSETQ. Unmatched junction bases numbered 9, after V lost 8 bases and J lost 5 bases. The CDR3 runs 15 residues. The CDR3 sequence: CARSWTSGDGDTQYF. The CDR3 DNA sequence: TGCGCCAGAAGTTGGACTAGCGGGGACGGAGATACGCAGTATTTT.

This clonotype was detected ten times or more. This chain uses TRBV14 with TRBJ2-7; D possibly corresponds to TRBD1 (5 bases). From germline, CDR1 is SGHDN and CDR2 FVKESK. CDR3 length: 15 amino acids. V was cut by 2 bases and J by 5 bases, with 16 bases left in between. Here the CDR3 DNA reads TGTGCCAGCAGCCAACGATTAGGGGCGCTAAACGAGCAGTACTTC. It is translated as CASSQRLGALNEQYF.

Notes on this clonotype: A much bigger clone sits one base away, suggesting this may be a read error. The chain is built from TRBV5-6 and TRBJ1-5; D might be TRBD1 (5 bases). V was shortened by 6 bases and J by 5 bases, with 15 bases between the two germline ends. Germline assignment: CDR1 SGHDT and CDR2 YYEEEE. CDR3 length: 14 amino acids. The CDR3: CASNLGARDQPQHF. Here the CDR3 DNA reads TGTGCCAGCAACCTCGGGGCCCGGGATCAGCCCCAGCATTTT.

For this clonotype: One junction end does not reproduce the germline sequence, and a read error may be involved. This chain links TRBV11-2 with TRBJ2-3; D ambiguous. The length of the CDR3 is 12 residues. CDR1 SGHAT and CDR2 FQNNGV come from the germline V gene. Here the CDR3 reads CVSSISADTQYF. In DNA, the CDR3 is TGTGTCAGCAGCATATCCGCAGATACGCAGTATTTT.

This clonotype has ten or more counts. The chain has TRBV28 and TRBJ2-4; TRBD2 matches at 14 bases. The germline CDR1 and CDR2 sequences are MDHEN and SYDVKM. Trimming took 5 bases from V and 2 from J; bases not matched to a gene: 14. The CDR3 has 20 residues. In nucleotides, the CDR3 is TGTGCCAGCAGTCCCTACTCGACTAGCGGGAGGGCCGGGACCAAAAACATTCAGTACTTC. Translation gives CASSPYSTSGRAGTKNIQYF.